What follows are 10 T cell receptor beta chains derived from one specimen sequenced in a study of blood T cell repertoires in COVID-19. The method was immunoSEQ multiplex PCR; TCRdb's version includes in-frame clones alone and lacks a portion of them. The sample consists of some 110,000 clones, around four fifths of them appearing once. Sequencing was performed on peripheral blood. All receptors derive from a man aged 25 to 40 with acute or convalescent COVID-19.

The chain employs TRBV7-9 and TRBJ1-3; no definite D call. Germline V gene lookup returns CDR1 SEHNR and CDR2 FQNEAQ (reference sequence). V was pared by 2 bases and J by 4 bases, with 6 bases between. The length of the CDR3 is 13 residues. The DNA of the CDR3 is TGTGCCAGCAGCTTACGCAGGGGAAACACCATATATTTT. It translates to CASSLRRGNTIYF.

The CDR3 reads CSASQAGGPGDTQYF. Written as DNA, the CDR3 is TGCAGTGCTAGTCAAGCGGGAGGGCCGGGGGATACGCAGTATTTT. The chain couples TRBV20-1 to TRBJ2-3; 10 nucleotides align to TRBD2. V lost 3 bases and J lost 6; bases outside the gene matches: 9. The length of the CDR3 is 15 residues. The germline gives CDR1 DFQATT, CDR2 SNEGSKA (reference sequence).

The chain combines TRBV4-2 with TRBJ1-2, with D perhaps TRBD1 (5 bases). Per the germline V gene, CDR1 is LGHNA and CDR2 is YNFKEQ. Trimming took 1 base from V and 0 from J, leaving 9 bases between them. The CDR3 spans 15 residues. The CDR3, as DNA: TGTGCCAGCAGCCAAGTTCAGGGCTCTAACTATGGCTACACCTTC. Amino acid sequence: CASSQVQGSNYGYTF.

This clone was counted a few times. The V and J genes are TRBV7-3 and TRBJ1-1; 8 nucleotides align to TRBD1. Trimming at V came to 2 bases and at J to 11 bases, leaving 7 bases not matched to a gene. CDR1 and CDR2 (germline): SGHTA, FQGTGA. The CDR3 has 13 amino acids. DNA for the CDR3: TGTGCCAGCAGCTTAGGACAGGGCTCCGGGGCTTTCTTT. It specifies CASSLGQGSGAFF.

The V call is TRBV5-4, the J call TRBJ2-5, with a weak D call TRBD2 (5 bases). In germline, CDR1 is SGHNT, CDR2 YYREEE (reference sequence). Trimming removed 2 bases at V and 3 bases at J, with 5 bases between. The CDR3 sequence is 12 residues long. CDR3 DNA sequence: TGTGCCAGCAGCTTCGGGGAAGAGACCCAGTACTTC. As protein: CASSFGEETQYF.

This clone was observed a handful of times. The V and J genes are TRBV3-1 (or the pseudogene TRBV3-2) and TRBJ1-3; 8 nucleotides agree with TRBD1. Germline assignment: CDR1 LGHDT and CDR2 YNNKEL (reference sequence). The CDR3 totals 17 residues. J was trimmed by 3 bases and V by 1 base; bases with no gene match: 8. This chain's CDR3 is CASSQVIQGAYGNTIYF. Here the CDR3 DNA reads TGTGCCAGCAGCCAAGTGATTCAGGGGGCGTATGGAAACACCATATATTTT.

The rearrangement links TRBV28 to TRBJ2-1; 10 bases are a match to TRBD2. The CDR3 spans 14 residues. J lost 8 bases, V lost 2 bases, and 3 bases had no gene match. Looked up from germline, CDR1 is MDHEN and CDR2 is SYDVKM. As DNA, the CDR3 is TGTGCCAGCAGTTTAAGACTAGCGGGCGATGAGCAGTTCTTC. Translation: CASSLRLAGDEQFF. The whole variable domain, filled in from reference TRBV28 and TRBJ2-1, reads DVKVTQSSRYLVKRTGEKVFLECVQDMDHENMFWYRQDPGLGLRLIYFSYDVKMKEKGDIPEGYSVSREKKERFSLILESASTNQTSMYLCASSLRLAGDEQFFGPGTRLTVL.

The chain combines TRBV5-5 with TRBJ2-7; 8 nucleotides match TRBD2. J lost 2 bases, V lost 4 bases, and 8 bases had no gene match. Germline CDR1 and CDR2: SGHKS and YYEKEE (reference sequence). CDR3 length equals 15 residues. CDR3 in DNA: TGTGCCAGCAGCATAGACAGCGGGGGAGCCTACGAGCAGTACTTC. It yields the protein CASSIDSGGAYEQYF.

The chain joins TRBV11-2 to TRBJ1-2, with D possibly matching TRBD1 (5 bases). This CDR3 comprises 18 residues. Germline V gene data show CDR1 as SGHAT and CDR2 as FQNNGV. Trimming took 2 bases from V and 7 from J, leaving 26 bases between them. CDR3 loop: CASSLISPLRRGQGGYTF. CDR3 nucleotide sequence: TGTGCCAGCAGCTTAATATCCCCCCTTCGAAGGGGCCAGGGTGGCTACACCTTC.

The chain recombines TRBV28 with TRBJ2-5; D may be TRBD2 (6 bases). Germline assignment: CDR1 MDHEN and CDR2 SYDVKM. The CDR3 covers 15 residues. The V end lost 5 bases, the J end lost 5 bases, and 18 bases lay between the germline ends. CDR3 sequence reads: CASSLRGGNLETQYF. CDR3 bases: TGTGCCAGCAGTCTCCGAGGAGGGAACTTGGAGACCCAGTACTTC.